This T cell receptor beta chain appears in the sequencing data of a study of T cells after yellow fever vaccination. General study points: A small share of clonotypes appeared in both CD4 and CD8 compartments. Among primary-vaccination clones, most reappeared after the booster, at 96% for CD4 and about 90% for CD8.

The germline V gene encodes CDR1 ENHRY and CDR2 SYGVKD. There are 13 residues in the CDR3. Trimming left V 6 bases short and J 1 base short, with 9 bases between. The study made its TCR cDNA through 5'RACE template switching. That step introduced a universal primer site along with UMIs. TCRdb analysed the 5' RACE reads with MiXCR anew, one entry per CDR3 protein. The sample comprises roughly 300,000 distinct CDR3 sequences, around 7% of which are singletons, and 18% rests with the top ten. There are many counts of this clonotype. Its antigen is currently unknown. The receptor was derived from a man aged 18 to 29 who received the YFV17D yellow fever vaccine. The genes are TRBV10-3 and TRBJ2-5; TRBD1 is a possible D gene (5 bases). This sample comprised PBMCs, obtained roughly 47 days after the first yellow fever vaccination. The CDR3 bases are TGTGCCATCAGCCGACAGTTCCAAGAGACCCAGTACTTC. This sequence encodes CAISRQFQETQYF.